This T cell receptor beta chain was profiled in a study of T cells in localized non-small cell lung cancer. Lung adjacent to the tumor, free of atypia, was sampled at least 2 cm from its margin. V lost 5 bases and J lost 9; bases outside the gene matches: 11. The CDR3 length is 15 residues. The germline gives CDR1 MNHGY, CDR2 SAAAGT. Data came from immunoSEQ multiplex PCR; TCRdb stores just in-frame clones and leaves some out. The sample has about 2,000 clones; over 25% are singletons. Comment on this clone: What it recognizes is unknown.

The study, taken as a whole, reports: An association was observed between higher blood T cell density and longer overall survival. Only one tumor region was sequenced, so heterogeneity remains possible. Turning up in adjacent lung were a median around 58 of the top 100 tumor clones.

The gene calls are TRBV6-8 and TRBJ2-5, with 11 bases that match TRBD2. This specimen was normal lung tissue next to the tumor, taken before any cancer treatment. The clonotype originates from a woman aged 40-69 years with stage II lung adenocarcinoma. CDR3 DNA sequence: TGTGCCAGCAGTGGACTAGCGGGCTCCGAAGCCCCCCAGTACTTC. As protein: CASSGLAGSEAPQYF.